The 21 T cell receptor beta chains given below trace back to one sample, sequenced in a study of blood T cell repertoires in COVID-19 (dated by TCRdb to the early 2020s). Libraries were made using the immunoSEQ multiplex PCR assay. TCRdb took this table from immuneACCESS and kept in-frame rearrangements with V and J called. Such tables lack part of the clones; where checked against another copy, unresolved V genes explain under half of the gap, and the rest is unexplained. In this sample the table shows 80,000 to 100,000 clones, approximately 90% of which occur a single time. The ten largest clones capture about 1.8% of the sample. The specimen sequenced was peripheral blood. The receptors were gathered from a man aged 60-69 years with acute or convalescent COVID-19.

V is TRBV14 and J is TRBJ1-6; D uncertain. Deletions cut 3 bases from V and 7 bases from J, with 10 bases between. This CDR3 has 14 amino acids. Germline V gives CDR1 SGHDN, CDR2 FVKESK. In DNA, the CDR3 is TGTGCCAGCAGCCAGTCTGTGTCCAATTCACCCCTCCACTTT. Translated: CASSQSVSNSPLHF.

V is TRBV18 and J is TRBJ1-2; D gene uncertain. Trimming shortened V by 5 bases and J by 2 bases, and 6 bases separated the two germline ends. The CDR3 extends over 12 amino acids. Germline V gives CDR1 KGHSH, CDR2 LQKENI. The CDR3 loop reads CASSTENYGYTF. CDR3 DNA: TGTGCCAGCTCAACAGAGAACTATGGCTACACCTTC.

This clone occurred a few times. This chain connects TRBV5-1 to TRBJ2-1, with TRBD1 matching 8 bases. The germline V gene encodes CDR1 SGHRS and CDR2 YFSETQ. The junction had 1 base not matched to a gene; V was cut back by 0 bases and J by 5 bases. The CDR3 is 14 residues long. The CDR3, as DNA: TGCGCCAGCAGCTTGGCGGGACAGGACAATGAGCAGTTCTTC. Its translation is CASSLAGQDNEQFF.

The chain recombines TRBV6-1 with TRBJ1-2, with a weak D call TRBD1 (6 bases). The CDR3 spans 13 residues. Germline CDR1 reads MNHNS; CDR2 reads SASEGT. The V end lost 2 bases, the J end lost 3 bases, and 7 bases lay between the germline ends. CDR3 residues: CASSENRDYGYTF. The CDR3 DNA reads TGTGCCAGCAGTGAAAACAGGGACTATGGCTACACCTTC.

This chain connects TRBV6-5 to TRBJ1-4; D ambiguous. V lost 2 bases to trimming and J lost 8 bases, with 9 bases between them. This CDR3 has 13 residues. The germline V gene encodes CDR1 MNHEY and CDR2 SVGAGI. The CDR3 DNA follows: TGTGCCAGCAGTTACCTGGTTAGAGAAAAACTGTTTTTT. It encodes CASSYLVREKLFF.

This clone was detected once. This sequence joins TRBV6-2 or TRBV6-3 and TRBJ2-3, with 9 bases that match TRBD2. Looked up from germline, CDR1 is MNHEY and CDR2 is SVGEGT. V shed 5 bases, J shed 2 bases, and the junction held 5 bases outside the gene matches. This CDR3 comprises 15 residues. For the CDR3, the DNA is TGTGCCAGCAGTATTCCTAGCGGGAACACAGATACGCAGTATTTT. This gives the protein CASSIPSGNTDTQYF.

The chain has TRBV10-3 and TRBJ2-3, with a tentative D call TRBD2 (5 bases). V shed 3 bases and J shed 6 bases, with 28 bases lying between them. The CDR3 contains 19 residues. CDR1 is ENHRY and CDR2 is SYGVKD in the germline V gene. The CDR3 DNA reads as TGTGCCATCAGTGATCAAACCCCACGGGGAACGAGGGTCCGGGATACGCAGTATTTT. Protein product: CAISDQTPRGTRVRDTQYF.

The CDR3 loop is CASSPRGQEQYF. DNA of the CDR3: TGTGCCAGCTCACCCAGGGGGCAAGAGCAGTACTTC. The V call is TRBV18, the J call TRBJ2-7, with TRBD1 matching over 8 bases. CDR1 and CDR2 from the germline V gene are KGHSH and LQKENI. Trimming at V came to 3 bases and at J to 7 bases, leaving 2 bases not matched to a gene. The CDR3 has 12 residues.

In its sample, this clone was seen once. This chain links TRBV3-1 (or the pseudogene TRBV3-2) with TRBJ1-6; D uncertain. V lost 4 bases and J 0 bases, leaving 7 bases between the germline ends. Per the germline V gene, CDR1 is LGHDT and CDR2 is YNNKEL (reference sequence). The CDR3 is 15 residues long. For the CDR3, the DNA is TGTGCCAGCAGCCCCCGGAGCTCCTATAATTCACCCCTCCACTTT. Translation gives CASSPRSSYNSPLHF.

CDR3 in DNA: TGTGCCAGCAGCCCTAAAGGGGTCTCCTATAATTCACCCCTCCACTTT. Its protein is CASSPKGVSYNSPLHF. The chain uses TRBV5-8 and TRBJ1-6; possible D gene TRBD1, 5 bases. The CDR3 runs to 16 residues. Germline assignment: CDR1 SGHTS and CDR2 YDEGEE. Trimming took 4 bases from V and 0 from J, leaving 11 bases between them.

The rearrangement links TRBV5-1 to TRBJ2-2; 8 bases are shared with TRBD2. CDR3 size: 18 residues. CDR1 SGHRS and CDR2 YFSETQ come from the germline V gene. Trimming removed 3 bases from V and 4 bases from J; junction bases left unmatched: 14. The CDR3 nucleotides read TGCGCCAGCAGCTCGGCGGGGGGCGGGCTCTTCGTCACCGGGGAGCTGTTTTTT. It codes for CASSSAGGGLFVTGELFF.

The chain is built from TRBV7-2 and TRBJ1-2; 9 positions agree with TRBD1. CDR1 and CDR2 from the germline V gene are SGHTA and FQGNSA. The CDR3 length is 13 residues. Trimming cost V 7 bases and J 8 bases; bases outside gene matches: 8. For the CDR3, the DNA is TGTGCCAGCAACCTACAGGGGGCTCGGGGCTACACCTTC. Translating it yields CASNLQGARGYTF.

The chain recombines TRBV28 with TRBJ2-2; 7 bases are shared with TRBD2. The CDR3 is 14 residues long. Germline V CDR1 and CDR2: MDHEN, SYDVKM. With V trimmed by 6 bases and J by 5 bases, 6 bases remained unmatched. CDR3 in DNA: TGTGCCAGCAGCCGCGCCGGGAGGACCGGGGAGCTGTTTTTT. Its translation: CASSRAGRTGELFF. Supplemented by reference TRBV28 and TRBJ2-2, the full variable domain reads DVKVTQSSRYLVKRTGEKVFLECVQDMDHENMFWYRQDPGLGLRLIYFSYDVKMKEKGDIPEGYSVSREKKERFSLILESASTNQTSMYLCASSRAGRTGELFFGEGSRLTVL.

The rearrangement uses TRBV15 and TRBJ1-2, with TRBD1 identical over 7 bases. Germline CDR1 LNHNV, CDR2 YYDKDF (reference sequence). Trimming removed 4 bases from V and 0 bases from J; junction bases left unmatched: 2. The CDR3 totals 14 residues. The CDR3 loop reads CATSKDRANYGYTF. CDR3 nucleotides: TGTGCCACCAGCAAAGACAGGGCTAACTATGGCTACACCTTC.

This clone was observed once. The rearrangement links TRBV7-9 to TRBJ1-1; 8 bases map to TRBD1. This CDR3 contains 15 residues. CDR1 is SEHNR and CDR2 is FQNEAQ in the germline V gene (reference sequence). The junction had 5 bases not matched to a gene; V was cut back by 1 base and J by 4 bases. The DNA of the CDR3 is TGTGCCAGCAGCTTAGTTAACAGGGGGTCCACTGAAGCTTTCTTT. Its translation is CASSLVNRGSTEAFF.

Only a few counts were recorded for this clone. J is TRBJ2-3 and V is TRBV11-2, with 8 bases aligning to TRBD2. With 0 bases clipped from V and 4 bases from J, the junction kept 18 bases outside the gene matches. The CDR3 totals 20 residues. Looked up from germline, CDR1 is SGHAT and CDR2 is FQNNGV. For the CDR3, the DNA is TGTGCCAGCAGCTTAGATTCTTGGCGGGGGGCCGGTCGTGGCGCAGATACGCAGTATTTT. Encoded protein: CASSLDSWRGAGRGADTQYF.

The rearrangement uses TRBV5-1 and TRBJ1-2; the D is unclear. This CDR3 is built from 16 residues. Deletions cut 0 bases from V and 2 bases from J, with 14 bases between. In germline, CDR1 is SGHRS, CDR2 YFSETQ. The DNA of the CDR3 is TGCGCCAGCAGCTTGGATTCTCGGGGAACCAACTATGGCTACACCTTC. This codes for CASSLDSRGTNYGYTF.

The V and J genes are TRBV5-4 and TRBJ2-4; a possible D gene is TRBD2 (6 bases). Germline V CDR1 and CDR2: SGHNT, YYREEE (reference sequence). The V and J ends lost 2 bases and 0 bases respectively, with 12 bases between them. The CDR3 covers 16 residues. CDR3 DNA sequence: TGTGCCAGCAGCTTACCGGGACTCCTAGCCAAAAACATTCAGTACTTC. Translated, it gives CASSLPGLLAKNIQYF.

The chain links TRBV30 to TRBJ1-6; TRBD1 matches at 9 bases. In germline, CDR1 is GTSNPN, CDR2 SVGIG (reference sequence). V was pared by 3 bases and J by 3 bases, with 0 bases of the junction left unmatched. This CDR3 region has 14 residues. In DNA form, the CDR3 reads TGTGCCTGGAGGGGACAGGGCTATAATTCACCCCTCCACTTT. As protein: CAWRGQGYNSPLHF.

This chain links TRBV13 with TRBJ2-5; D possibly corresponds to TRBD2 (5 bases). Germline lookup yields CDR1 PRHDT and CDR2 FYEKMQ (reference sequence). Trimming took off 3 bases at V and 4 bases at J, with 12 bases between the two ends. The CDR3 length is 14 residues. The CDR3 DNA reads TGTGCCAGCAGCTTGAACCGGGAAAGAGAGACCCAGTACTTC. It is translated as CASSLNRERETQYF.

The chain couples TRBV2 to TRBJ1-1, with 7 positions matching TRBD1. The V gene end was trimmed by 4 bases and the J gene end by 3 bases; junction bases not matched to a gene: 2. The germline V gene encodes CDR1 SNHLY and CDR2 FYNNEI. The CDR3 totals 13 residues. The CDR3 sequence is CASSADRDTEAFF. The CDR3, as DNA: TGTGCCAGCAGTGCTGACAGGGACACTGAAGCTTTCTTT.